A single sample is the source of the 15 T cell receptor beta chains below, sequenced in a study of cytotoxic CD8 clonotypes in ibrutinib-treated CLL. Assay used: immunoSEQ multiplex PCR; TCRdb lists only in-frame clones, some missing. This sample carries 150,000 or so clones, roughly 80% of them seen once, and the ten largest clones take roughly a quarter. The source material was PBMCs, sampled after 12 months of ibrutinib treatment. These TCRs come from a human donor with chronic lymphocytic leukemia.

The J gene is TRBJ1-1, the V gene TRBV7-3; perhaps TRBD1 as D (6 bases). Germline V CDR1 and CDR2: SGHTA, FQGTGA. The CDR3 totals 13 residues. V lost 5 bases and J lost 5, with 12 bases in between. The CDR3 DNA sequence: TGTGCCAGCAGCACTGATCAGGGGACTGAAGCTTTCTTT. Translated: CASSTDQGTEAFF.

The chain couples TRBV27 to TRBJ2-7; D not resolved. CDR1 is MNHEY, CDR2 SMNVEV, per germline (reference sequence). The CDR3 totals 13 residues. Trimming stripped 3 bases from V and 3 bases from J, with 9 bases between. The CDR3: CASSFREYYEQYF. CDR3 sequence (DNA): TGTGCCAGCAGTTTCCGCGAATACTACGAGCAGTACTTC.

This clone was counted only a few times. This chain uses TRBV6-5 with TRBJ1-6, with TRBD1 identical over 9 bases. This CDR3 region has 15 residues. J was trimmed by 10 bases and V by 5 bases; bases with no gene match: 9. CDR1 and CDR2 from the germline V gene are MNHEY and SVGAGI. CDR3 coding DNA: TGTGCCAGCAGTCGACAGGGGACAGGGATGTCACCCCTCCACTTT. Protein: CASSRQGTGMSPLHF.

The J gene is TRBJ1-1, the V gene TRBV19, with 8 bases identical to TRBD1. The trim removed 5 bases at V and 3 bases at J, leaving 5 bases unmatched. The CDR3 runs to 14 residues. Germline-derived CDR1 and CDR2 are LNHDA and SQIVND (reference sequence). CDR3 in DNA: TGTGCCAGTAGTCTCCAGGGACAGGACACTGAAGCTTTCTTT. The encoded protein is CASSLQGQDTEAFF.

The chain joins TRBV27 to TRBJ2-7; TRBD1 matches at 10 bases. With 4 bases clipped from V and 5 bases from J, the junction kept 2 bases outside the gene matches. CDR1 is MNHEY, CDR2 SMNVEV, per germline (reference sequence). The CDR3 totals 13 residues. CDR3 DNA: TGTGCCAGCAGTTGGGACAGGGGTAACGAGCAGTACTTC. It yields the protein CASSWDRGNEQYF.

This clone was recorded a few times. The chain joins TRBV27 to TRBJ1-2, with D perhaps TRBD1 (6 bases). CDR1 and CDR2 (germline): MNHEY, SMNVEV (reference sequence). The length of the CDR3 is 14 residues. The germline V and J ends were trimmed by 2 bases and 4 bases, with 11 bases remaining between them. CDR3 coding DNA: TGTGCCAGCAGTTTAGGGGGGCCATTCTATGGCTACACCTTC. Protein: CASSLGGPFYGYTF.

The V gene is TRBV18, the J gene TRBJ2-3, with D perhaps given as TRBD1 or TRBD2 (6 bases each). The CDR3 covers 19 residues. Trimming cost V 5 bases and J 0 bases, with 24 bases left between them. CDR1 and CDR2 from the germline V gene are KGHSH and LQKENI. CDR3 residues: CASSVKSVGGHSSTDTQYF. The CDR3 coding sequence is TGTGCCAGCTCAGTCAAAAGCGTCGGGGGACACTCTAGCACAGATACGCAGTATTTT.

The chain carries TRBV19 and TRBJ1-2; 7 nucleotides line up with TRBD1. The CDR3 runs 13 residues. The trim removed 8 bases at V and 0 bases at J, leaving 3 bases unmatched. The germline V gene encodes CDR1 LNHDA and CDR2 SQIVND (reference sequence). The DNA of the CDR3 is TGTGCCAGTGCGACAGGGTCTAACTATGGCTACACCTTC. Protein: CASATGSNYGYTF.

The rearrangement uses TRBV28 and TRBJ2-1; 10 bases align to TRBD1. The CDR3 is made up of 14 amino acids. CDR1 MDHEN and CDR2 SYDVKM come from the germline V gene. V lost 5 bases, J lost 6 bases, and 4 bases stayed unmatched. The CDR3 DNA is TGTGCCAGCAGTCCCGGGACAGGGGCCAATGAGCAGTTCTTC. This gives the protein CASSPGTGANEQFF.

Only one count was recorded for this clone. The chain is built from TRBV28 and TRBJ2-4, with D unresolved. Germline V CDR1 and CDR2: MDHEN, SYDVKM. V dropped 5 bases and J dropped 0 bases, with 8 bases sitting between them. This CDR3 comprises 14 residues. CDR3 amino acids: CASSDSLAKNIQYF. The DNA for the CDR3 is TGTGCCAGCAGTGACTCCCTAGCCAAAAACATTCAGTACTTC.

The chain carries TRBV28 and TRBJ1-4; D call uncertain. The germline V gene encodes CDR1 MDHEN and CDR2 SYDVKM. The CDR3 contains 13 residues. V lost 2 bases and J lost 6, with 7 bases in between. The CDR3: CASSLGVYEKLFF. The CDR3 bases are TGTGCCAGCAGTTTAGGGGTTTATGAAAAACTGTTTTTT.

V and J are TRBV7-3 and TRBJ1-1; D is ambiguous. CDR1 SGHTA and CDR2 FQGTGA come from the germline V gene. This CDR3 comprises 15 residues. The V end lost 5 bases, the J end lost 5 bases, and 18 bases lay between the germline ends. Here the CDR3 reads CASSKNGHPSTEAFF. CDR3 nucleotides: TGTGCCAGCAGCAAAAATGGGCACCCGAGTACTGAAGCTTTCTTT.

This chain joins TRBV7-6 and TRBJ2-5; D is undetermined. This CDR3 has 13 residues. V lost 7 bases and J lost 5, with 14 bases in between. Germline CDR1 and CDR2: SGHVS and FNYEAQ. As DNA, the CDR3 is TGTGCCAGCACCTGGTCGAACCCTGAGACCCAGTACTTC. It translates to CASTWSNPETQYF.

CDR3 loop: CASSLRGQGAAYGYTF. The CDR3 nucleotides are TGTGCCAGCAGCTTAAGAGGACAGGGGGCGGCCTATGGCTACACCTTC. The rearrangement links TRBV7-2 to TRBJ1-2; 11 bases line up with TRBD1. Germline V gives CDR1 SGHTA, CDR2 FQGNSA. Unmatched junction bases numbered 6, after V lost 2 bases and J lost 4 bases. The length of the CDR3 is 16 residues.

J is TRBJ2-4 and V is TRBV11-2, with TRBD1 identical over 8 bases. The CDR3 has 16 residues. CDR1 and CDR2 from the germline V gene are SGHAT and FQNNGV. Losses at the gene ends were 5 bases for V and 8 bases for J; bases not matched to a gene: 14. The CDR3 here is CASSPQGAGNPDIQYF. The CDR3 DNA reads as TGTGCCAGCAGCCCCCAGGGGGCCGGAAATCCTGACATTCAGTACTTC. The variable domain in full, with the rest retrieved from reference TRBV11-2 and TRBJ2-4, is EAGVAQSPRYKIIEKRQSVAFWCNPISGHATLYWYQQILGQGPKLLIQFQNNGVVDDSQLPKDRFSAERLKGVDSTLKIQPAKLEDSAVYLCASSPQGAGNPDIQYFGAGTRLSVL.